This TCR beta chain was captured in a study of blood T cell repertoires in COVID-19. Here immunoSEQ multiplex PCR was the method, and the copy in TCRdb shows in-frame clones only, minus some. Altogether approximately 290,000 clones are present, about 89% being singletons, with the ten largest covering roughly 0.8%. The CDR3 sequence is 14 residues long. Germline V gene data show CDR1 as MNHEY and CDR2 as SVGEGT. V dropped 2 bases and J dropped 8; count of bases not matched to a gene: 5. The TCR originated in a man aged 25 to 45 with acute or convalescent COVID-19. This chain uses TRBV6-2 or TRBV6-3 with TRBJ1-4, with 7 bases that match TRBD1. Source material: peripheral blood. CDR3 in DNA: TGTGCCAGCAGTTACGACAGGGTGGGGGAAAAACTGTTTTTT. Protein: CASSYDRVGEKLFF.